A selection of T cell receptor beta chains follows, all from one sample in a study of cytomegalovirus exposure and HLA in healthy donors. TCRdb's table, derived via immunoSEQ multiplex PCR, lists solely in-frame clones and lacks some. This table holds 100,000 to 150,000 clones. The sample was PBMCs. The source of these receptors is a man aged 18 to 30 in good health and CMV-seronegative. Each CDR3 is given with its conserved first and last residue. The order of the fields is V gene, J gene, D gene, CDR3 protein, CDR3 DNA. The D gene is left open where the match is weak.

V: TRBV7-8
J: TRBJ2-5
D: TRBD1
CDR3: CASRMGQKVGWETQYF
DNA: TGTGCCAGCAGAATGGGACAGAAAGTGGGTTGGGAGACCCAGTACTTC

V: TRBV10-3
J: TRBJ1-5
D: .
CDR3: CAISEGSRGRALWNQPQHF
DNA: TGTGCCATCAGTGAGGGATCCAGGGGTAGGGCATTATGGAATCAGCCCCAGCATTTT

V: TRBV4-1
J: TRBJ2-7
D: .
CDR3: CASSQGGRDHLPYERYF
DNA: TGCGCCAGCAGCCAAGGGGGCAGGGATCATCTCCCATACGAGCGGTACTTC

V: TRBV27
J: TRBJ2-1
D: TRBD2
CDR3: CASSRLAGSNNEQFF
DNA: TGTGCCAGCAGTAGGCTAGCGGGCTCTAACAATGAGCAGTTCTTC

V: TRBV25-1
J: TRBJ1-3
D: .
CDR3: CASSFGGSSGNTIYF
DNA: TGTGCCAGCAGTTTCGGGGGAAGCTCTGGAAACACCATATATTTT

V: TRBV30
J: TRBJ2-5
D: .
CDR3: CAWSLDRPPLETQYF
DNA: TGTGCCTGGAGTCTTGACAGGCCCCCGCTGGAGACCCAGTACTTC

V: TRBV27
J: TRBJ2-5
D: TRBD2
CDR3: CASSYGTTSGTQYF
DNA: TGTGCCAGCAGTTACGGGACTACCTCGGGGACCCAGTACTTC

V: TRBV9
J: TRBJ2-1
D: TRBD1
CDR3: CASSVWTGGGEQFF
DNA: TGTGCCAGCAGCGTTTGGACAGGGGGCGGCGAGCAGTTCTTC

V: TRBV7-7
J: TRBJ2-7
D: .
CDR3: CASSLQDSYEQYF
DNA: TGTGCTAGCAGCTTACAGGACTCCTACGAGCAGTACTTC

V: TRBV7-2
J: TRBJ2-7
D: .
CDR3: CASSLARTTGEQYF
DNA: TGTGCCAGCAGCTTAGCCAGGACGACGGGGGAGCAGTACTTC

V: TRBV7-2
J: TRBJ2-1
D: .
CDR3: CASSFPPPRDEQFF
DNA: TGTGCCAGCAGCTTTCCCCCTCCTCGAGATGAGCAGTTCTTC

V: TRBV7-2
J: TRBJ2-7
D: .
CDR3: CASSFEGTSYEQYF
DNA: TGTGCCAGCAGCTTCGAGGGCACCTCCTACGAGCAGTACTTC

V: TRBV28
J: TRBJ1-5
D: TRBD1
CDR3: CASGDLDRDSNQPQHF
DNA: TGTGCCAGCGGGGATCTCGACCGGGACAGTAATCAGCCCCAGCATTTT

V: TRBV7-9
J: TRBJ2-3
D: .
CDR3: CASSPDSLGGTQYF
DNA: TGTGCCAGCAGCCCCGACAGCCTGGGGGGTACGCAGTATTTT

V: TRBV15
J: TRBJ2-3
D: .
CDR3: CATGGPWLSSTDTQYF
DNA: TGTGCCACGGGGGGGCCTTGGTTGTCAAGCACAGATACGCAGTATTTT

V: TRBV6-5
J: TRBJ1-5
D: TRBD1
CDR3: CASSLQGADQPQHF
DNA: TGTGCCAGCAGCCTACAGGGGGCGGATCAGCCCCAGCATTTT

V: TRBV5-1
J: TRBJ1-3
D: .
CDR3: CASRLGSSGNTIYF
DNA: TGCGCCAGTAGGTTGGGCAGCTCTGGAAACACCATATATTTT

V: TRBV30
J: TRBJ1-6
D: .
CDR3: CALLRRSSYNSPLHF
DNA: TGTGCCTTGTTGAGGAGGAGCTCCTATAATTCACCCCTCCACTTT

V: TRBV5-1
J: TRBJ2-3
D: TRBD2
CDR3: CASSTTSGTDTQYF
DNA: TGCGCCAGCAGCACCACTAGCGGCACAGATACGCAGTATTTT

V: TRBV7-2
J: TRBJ2-3
D: .
CDR3: CASRSSHSRPDTQYF
DNA: TGTGCCAGCAGGTCCTCCCACAGTCGCCCAGATACGCAGTATTTT

V: TRBV28
J: TRBJ1-5
D: TRBD1
CDR3: CASSSWTGGIINGQPQHF
DNA: TGTGCCAGCAGTTCTTGGACAGGGGGCATTATCAACGGTCAGCCCCAGCATTTT

V: TRBV27
J: TRBJ1-1
D: TRBD1
CDR3: CASSLKGQGYTEAFF
DNA: TGTGCCAGCAGTCTCAAGGGACAGGGGTACACTGAAGCTTTCTTT

V: TRBV5-4
J: TRBJ2-1
D: TRBD2
CDR3: CASSWGGTEQFF
DNA: TGTGCCAGCAGCTGGGGGGGGACTGAGCAGTTCTTC

V: TRBV4-3
J: TRBJ2-1
D: TRBD2
CDR3: CASSQAGRDEQFF
DNA: TGCGCCAGCAGCCAAGCTGGGAGGGATGAGCAGTTCTTC

V: TRBV4-3
J: TRBJ2-7
D: TRBD2
CDR3: CASSQPRGGRAGGEQYF
DNA: TGCGCCAGCAGCCAACCTAGAGGCGGGAGGGCCGGGGGGGAGCAGTACTTC

V: TRBV19
J: TRBJ2-7
D: .
CDR3: CASSIESGQGYEQYF
DNA: TGTGCCAGTAGTATAGAGTCGGGACAAGGCTACGAGCAGTACTTC

V: TRBV7-3
J: TRBJ2-5
D: .
CDR3: CASSLRGRETQYF
DNA: TGTGCCAGCAGCCTCAGGGGCAGGGAGACCCAGTACTTC

V: TRBV11-2
J: TRBJ2-7
D: TRBD1
CDR3: CASSLILWGQVYYEQYF
DNA: TGTGCCAGCAGCTTAATCCTCTGGGGACAGGTTTATTACGAGCAGTACTTC